This TCR beta chain was observed in a study of vaccination and CD4 T cells after COVID-19. Study-wide context: Six males and four females, two of them Hispanic, were enrolled as convalescents. There were two doses of either BNT162b2 or mRNA-1273 vaccine given to participants.

Regarding treatment: roughly nine-day PBMC culture with coronavirus spike peptide pools or control peptides (ViraFEST assay). TCR sequencing followed the expansion of antigen-specific T cells with peptide pools in ViraFEST. Cultures got half-medium changes with IL-2 on days 3 and 7. Comment on this clonotype: Its antigen is unidentified.

The Oncomine TCR Beta short-read assay sequenced DNA from cultured CD4+ T cells. Each CDR3 protein gets one entry after TCRdb re-called the PCR reads with MiXCR. Of roughly 15,000 distinct CDR3 sequences detected, about 55% appear once; the ten largest clones hold around 7.9%. This clonotype was obtained from a human donor who had recovered from COVID-19. The sample comprised CD4+ T cells from blood, cultured in vitro.

CDR3 loop: CASSFGGAVMNTEAFF. The CDR3 nucleotides are TGTGCCAGCAGCTTCGGAGGGGCGGTAATGAACACTGAAGCTTTCTTT. The V call is TRBV11-2, the J call TRBJ1-1; D might be TRBD1 (5 bases). Trimming shortened V by 3 bases and J by 0 bases, and 14 bases separated the two germline ends. Germline loops: CDR1 SGHAT, CDR2 FQNNGV. The CDR3 is made up of 16 amino acids.